The rows below give T cell receptor beta chains drawn from one sample of a study of identifying expanded T cells in peripheral blood. Using immunoSEQ multiplex PCR, the repertoire was profiled, and TCRdb retains in-frame clones only, with some absent. Of more than 95,000 clones in the sample, more than 75% were seen once. Material for sequencing was blood. All receptors derive from a person aged 18 to 70 in good health. Both conserved end residues are part of each CDR3. D genes are given only for firm matches. Not all rows give a size; the values are once, few, many and, for expanded clones, a class.

j_gene: TRBJ1-2; v_gene: TRBV18; d_gene: .; abundance: .; CDR3aa: CASSPWVEGGSYTF; CDR3nt: TGTGCCAGCTCACCATGGGTTGAGGGAGGGAGCTACACCTTC
j_gene: TRBJ2-1; v_gene: TRBV19; d_gene: .; abundance: once; CDR3aa: CASTRGAGGNEQFF; CDR3nt: TGTGCCAGTACGAGGGGCGCGGGTGGGAATGAGCAGTTCTTC
j_gene: TRBJ1-6; v_gene: TRBV9; d_gene: .; abundance: .; CDR3aa: CASSVSKGGGHNNSPLHF; CDR3nt: TGTGCCAGCAGCGTCTCAAAGGGTGGGGGACACAATAATTCACCCCTCCACTTT
j_gene: TRBJ1-2; v_gene: TRBV6-5; d_gene: TRBD1; abundance: .; CDR3aa: CASSYSTGGAGYTF; CDR3nt: TGTGCCAGCAGTTACTCTACAGGGGGCGCCGGCTACACCTTC
j_gene: TRBJ1-1; v_gene: TRBV30; d_gene: .; abundance: few; CDR3aa: CAWSVLRAGDEAFF; CDR3nt: TGTGCCTGGAGTGTACTTCGGGCAGGGGATGAAGCTTTCTTT
j_gene: TRBJ2-7; v_gene: TRBV30; d_gene: .; abundance: .; CDR3aa: CAWSRVHVYEQYF; CDR3nt: TGTGCCTGGAGTAGGGTCCATGTCTACGAGCAGTACTTC
j_gene: TRBJ2-1; v_gene: TRBV9; d_gene: .; abundance: .; CDR3aa: CASSVSYNEQFF; CDR3nt: TGTGCCAGCAGCGTAAGCTACAATGAGCAGTTCTTC
j_gene: TRBJ2-1; v_gene: TRBV7-9; d_gene: .; abundance: .; CDR3aa: CASSLGGPYNEQFF; CDR3nt: TGTGCCAGCAGCTTAGGGGGACCCTACAATGAGCAGTTCTTC
j_gene: TRBJ1-2; v_gene: TRBV10-3; d_gene: TRBD1; abundance: .; CDR3aa: CAISDRGDNYGYTF; CDR3nt: TGTGCCATCAGCGACAGGGGCGATAACTATGGCTACACCTTC
j_gene: TRBJ1-4; v_gene: TRBV5-1; d_gene: .; abundance: .; CDR3aa: CASSRDSDRRKLFF; CDR3nt: TGCGCCAGCAGCCGTGACTCGGACAGACGAAAACTGTTTTTT
j_gene: TRBJ2-7; v_gene: TRBV7-2; d_gene: .; abundance: .; CDR3aa: CASSLVGGAISYEQYF; CDR3nt: TGTGCCAGCAGCTTAGTGGGCGGGGCGATCTCCTACGAGCAGTACTTC
j_gene: TRBJ1-1; v_gene: TRBV7-6; d_gene: .; abundance: .; CDR3aa: CASSLVVLPDKAFF; CDR3nt: TGTGCCAGCAGCTTAGTGGTGCTTCCTGATAAAGCTTTCTTT
j_gene: TRBJ1-1; v_gene: TRBV6-5; d_gene: .; abundance: .; CDR3aa: CASSPRGDTEAFF; CDR3nt: TGTGCCAGCAGTCCCCGGGGGGACACTGAAGCTTTCTTT
j_gene: TRBJ1-1; v_gene: TRBV5-5; d_gene: .; abundance: .; CDR3aa: CASSLPGTANTEAFF; CDR3nt: TGTGCCAGCAGCTTGCCCGGGACTGCGAACACTGAAGCTTTCTTT
j_gene: TRBJ1-1; v_gene: TRBV7-2; d_gene: TRBD1; abundance: .; CDR3aa: CASSPGQGKGDEAFF; CDR3nt: TGTGCCAGCAGCCCGGGACAGGGGAAAGGAGATGAAGCTTTCTTT
j_gene: TRBJ2-7; v_gene: TRBV11-2; d_gene: .; abundance: once; CDR3aa: CASSSTGTRRFYEQYF; CDR3nt: TGTGCCAGCAGCTCGACCGGGACTCGACGTTTCTACGAGCAGTACTTC
j_gene: TRBJ2-7; v_gene: TRBV6-5; d_gene: .; abundance: .; CDR3aa: CASSATGSQYEQYF; CDR3nt: TGTGCCAGCAGCGCCACCGGGTCCCAATACGAGCAGTACTTC
j_gene: TRBJ1-6; v_gene: TRBV11-3; d_gene: .; abundance: few; CDR3aa: CASSQNSPLHF; CDR3nt: TGTGCCAGCAGCCAAAATTCACCCCTCCACTTT
j_gene: TRBJ2-7; v_gene: TRBV10-3; d_gene: .; abundance: .; CDR3aa: CAITGHLSYEQYF; CDR3nt: TGTGCCATCACGGGACATTTAAGCTACGAGCAGTACTTC
j_gene: TRBJ2-3; v_gene: TRBV9; d_gene: .; abundance: .; CDR3aa: CASSVILTDTQYF; CDR3nt: TGTGCCAGCAGCGTAATCCTCACAGATACGCAGTATTTT
j_gene: TRBJ1-3; v_gene: TRBV6-1; d_gene: TRBD1; abundance: .; CDR3aa: CATIPRDSTGNTIYF; CDR3nt: TGTGCCACCATTCCCCGGGACAGTACAGGAAACACCATATATTTT
j_gene: TRBJ2-7; v_gene: TRBV2; d_gene: .; abundance: .; CDR3aa: CARQGPTSSYEQYF; CDR3nt: TGTGCCAGACAGGGACCGACGAGCTCCTACGAGCAGTACTTC
j_gene: TRBJ2-7; v_gene: TRBV7-9; d_gene: TRBD1; abundance: .; CDR3aa: CASSLGRTGTYEQYF; CDR3nt: TGTGCCAGCAGCTTAGGGAGGACAGGGACCTACGAGCAGTACTTC
j_gene: TRBJ2-7; v_gene: TRBV2; d_gene: .; abundance: .; CDR3aa: CASSENSGTSREQYF; CDR3nt: TGTGCCAGCAGTGAAAATTCGGGGACCTCTAGGGAGCAGTACTTC
j_gene: TRBJ1-6; v_gene: TRBV19; d_gene: .; abundance: .; CDR3aa: CASSDQDNSPLHF; CDR3nt: TGTGCCAGTAGTGACCAGGATAACTCACCCCTCCACTTT
j_gene: TRBJ2-5; v_gene: TRBV4-3; d_gene: .; abundance: .; CDR3aa: CASSQETYQETQYF; CDR3nt: TGCGCCAGCAGCCAAGAGACGTACCAAGAGACCCAGTACTTC
j_gene: TRBJ2-1; v_gene: TRBV15; d_gene: .; abundance: .; CDR3aa: CATSRDLGAYEQFF; CDR3nt: TGTGCCACCAGCAGAGACTTAGGGGCCTATGAGCAGTTCTTC
j_gene: TRBJ2-7; v_gene: TRBV7-9; d_gene: .; abundance: .; CDR3aa: CASSKDRGPYEQYF; CDR3nt: TGTGCCAGCAGCAAGGACAGAGGGCCCTACGAGCAGTACTTC
j_gene: TRBJ1-2; v_gene: TRBV14; d_gene: .; abundance: .; CDR3aa: CASSHGGGFYGYTF; CDR3nt: TGTGCCAGCAGCCATGGTGGGGGATTCTATGGCTACACCTTC
j_gene: TRBJ1-1; v_gene: TRBV2; d_gene: .; abundance: .; CDR3aa: CASRGDPSEAFF; CDR3nt: TGTGCCAGCAGGGGGGACCCCTCTGAAGCTTTCTTT
j_gene: TRBJ1-1; v_gene: TRBV21-1; d_gene: .; abundance: .; CDR3aa: CASSKIGQPFEAFF; CDR3nt: TGTGCCAGCAGCAAAATTGGGCAGCCCTTTGAAGCTTTCTTT
j_gene: TRBJ2-6; v_gene: TRBV13; d_gene: .; abundance: .; CDR3aa: CASSSGESGANVLTF; CDR3nt: TGTGCCAGCAGTTCAGGGGAGTCTGGGGCCAACGTCCTGACTTTC
j_gene: TRBJ2-3; v_gene: TRBV9; d_gene: .; abundance: .; CDR3aa: CASSVAPGPGTDTQYF; CDR3nt: TGTGCCAGCAGCGTAGCTCCGGGCCCGGGCACAGATACGCAGTATTTT
j_gene: TRBJ1-5; v_gene: TRBV6-1; d_gene: .; abundance: .; CDR3aa: CASSDLGGGQPQHF; CDR3nt: TGTGCCAGCAGTGATTTGGGGGGAGGGCAGCCCCAGCATTTT
j_gene: TRBJ1-4; v_gene: TRBV19; d_gene: TRBD1; abundance: .; CDR3aa: CASGTGESNEKLFF; CDR3nt: TGTGCCAGTGGGACAGGGGAATCTAATGAAAAACTGTTTTTT
j_gene: TRBJ1-1; v_gene: TRBV4-3; d_gene: .; abundance: .; CDR3aa: CASSQDLGVGEAFF; CDR3nt: TGCGCCAGCAGCCAAGATCTGGGGGTGGGTGAAGCTTTCTTT
j_gene: TRBJ2-7; v_gene: TRBV27; d_gene: .; abundance: .; CDR3aa: CASSLYRAGYEQYF; CDR3nt: TGTGCCAGCAGTTTGTACAGGGCGGGCTACGAGCAGTACTTC
j_gene: TRBJ1-6; v_gene: TRBV6-5; d_gene: TRBD1; abundance: .; CDR3aa: CASSRTGSNSPLHF; CDR3nt: TGTGCCAGCAGTCGGACAGGGAGTAATTCACCCCTCCACTTT
j_gene: TRBJ1-2; v_gene: TRBV7-8; d_gene: .; abundance: .; CDR3aa: CASSYRLNYGYTF; CDR3nt: TGTGCCAGCAGCTACAGGCTCAACTATGGCTACACCTTC
j_gene: TRBJ2-7; v_gene: TRBV5-4; d_gene: TRBD1; abundance: .; CDR3aa: CASSHRGYSYEQYF; CDR3nt: TGTGCCAGCAGCCACAGGGGGTACTCCTACGAGCAGTACTTC
j_gene: TRBJ2-5; v_gene: TRBV10-3; d_gene: TRBD2; abundance: .; CDR3aa: CAVSTSGGGETQYF; CDR3nt: TGTGCCGTCTCGACTAGCGGGGGCGGAGAGACCCAGTACTTC
j_gene: TRBJ1-1; v_gene: TRBV30; d_gene: .; abundance: .; CDR3aa: CAWRGPTEAFF; CDR3nt: TGTGCCTGGAGGGGTCCCACTGAAGCTTTCTTT
j_gene: TRBJ2-7; v_gene: TRBV11-3; d_gene: TRBD1; abundance: .; CDR3aa: CASSSPSGTVSYEQYF; CDR3nt: TGTGCCAGCAGCTCTCCATCTGGGACAGTTTCCTACGAGCAGTACTTC
j_gene: TRBJ1-1; v_gene: TRBV11-2; d_gene: TRBD1; abundance: .; CDR3aa: CASRHRGFMNTEAFF; CDR3nt: TGTGCCAGCAGGCACAGGGGCTTCATGAACACTGAAGCTTTCTTT
j_gene: TRBJ2-6; v_gene: TRBV28; d_gene: .; abundance: once; CDR3aa: CASSQGTPGSGANVLTF; CDR3nt: TGTGCCAGCAGTCAAGGGACTCCAGGCTCTGGGGCCAACGTCCTGACTTTC
j_gene: TRBJ2-1; v_gene: TRBV6-5; d_gene: .; abundance: .; CDR3aa: CASSYSGQDEQFF; CDR3nt: TGTGCCAGCAGTTACTCGGGGCAGGATGAGCAGTTCTTC
j_gene: TRBJ2-3; v_gene: TRBV7-2; d_gene: .; abundance: .; CDR3aa: CASSPALVGTDTQYF; CDR3nt: TGTGCCAGCAGCCCAGCCCTGGTGGGCACAGATACGCAGTATTTT
j_gene: TRBJ2-1; v_gene: TRBV7-3; d_gene: TRBD1; abundance: .; CDR3aa: CASSLTGLNEQFF; CDR3nt: TGTGCCAGCAGCCTGACAGGGCTGAATGAGCAGTTCTTC
j_gene: TRBJ2-1; v_gene: TRBV7-2; d_gene: .; abundance: .; CDR3aa: CASRNPFRGRNEQFF; CDR3nt: TGTGCCAGCAGGAACCCCTTTCGGGGTCGAAATGAGCAGTTCTTC
j_gene: TRBJ2-2; v_gene: TRBV4-3; d_gene: TRBD1; abundance: .; CDR3aa: CASSQDPGTGEAWTGELFF; CDR3nt: TGCGCCAGCAGCCAAGATCCGGGGACAGGCGAGGCTTGGACCGGGGAGCTGTTTTTT
j_gene: TRBJ2-6; v_gene: TRBV23-1; d_gene: .; abundance: .; CDR3aa: CASSQSSRGMLSGANVLTF; CDR3nt: TGCGCCAGCAGTCAATCAAGTCGGGGGATGCTCTCTGGGGCCAACGTCCTGACTTTC
j_gene: TRBJ1-2; v_gene: TRBV27; d_gene: .; abundance: .; CDR3aa: CASALRDTNYGYTF; CDR3nt: TGTGCCAGTGCCCTACGGGACACTAACTATGGCTACACCTTC
j_gene: TRBJ2-7; v_gene: TRBV13; d_gene: TRBD1; abundance: once; CDR3aa: CASSLLTGGYGEQYF; CDR3nt: TGTGCCAGCAGCCTTCTTACAGGGGGCTACGGCGAGCAGTACTTC
j_gene: TRBJ2-2; v_gene: TRBV19; d_gene: .; abundance: .; CDR3aa: CASSSLQGTGELFF; CDR3nt: TGTGCCAGTAGTTCTCTTCAGGGCACCGGGGAGCTGTTTTTT
j_gene: TRBJ2-3; v_gene: TRBV2; d_gene: TRBD2; abundance: .; CDR3aa: CASSGLAGGLSSTDTQYF; CDR3nt: TGTGCCAGCAGCGGACTAGCGGGGGGGTTATCTAGCACAGATACGCAGTATTTT
j_gene: TRBJ2-7; v_gene: TRBV28; d_gene: .; abundance: .; CDR3aa: CASSLSWAREQYF; CDR3nt: TGTGCCAGCAGTTTAAGTTGGGCGCGGGAGCAGTACTTC
j_gene: TRBJ2-7; v_gene: TRBV27; d_gene: .; abundance: once; CDR3aa: CASSFRGTHEQYF; CDR3nt: TGTGCCAGCAGTTTTAGGGGGACGCACGAGCAGTACTTC